These T cell receptor beta chains were read from a single sample in a study of tumor and adjacent non-tumor tissue in lung cancer. TCRdb redid the calling of the multiplex PCR reads with MiXCR, one entry per CDR3 protein. The sample records around 75,000 distinct CDR3 sequences, nearly 70% being singletons. The sequenced sample was distant non-tumor lung tissue. The receptors come from a woman aged 45-65 years with non-small cell lung cancer. CDR3s leave out the opening cysteine and the closing phenylalanine or tryptophan.

V: TRBV11-1; J: TRBJ1-1; CDR3: ATSLKMLNTEAF
V: TRBV29-1; J: TRBJ2-7; CDR3: SIDTACEQY
V: TRBV11-1; J: TRBJ2-7; CDR3: ANSSIGSTVDEQY
V: TRBV20-1; J: TRBJ2-7; CDR3: SARVGRDFYEQY
V: TRBV11-2; J: TRBJ2-1; CDR3: ASSMDRGSGEQF
V: TRBV12-3/TRBV12-4; J: TRBJ2-1; CDR3: ASSRPLTGGETYNEQF
V: TRBV6-1; J: TRBJ2-1; CDR3: TSSDNFNNEQF
V: TRBV29-1; J: TRBJ2-3; CDR3: SSACGDLGTQY
V: TRBV4-3; J: TRBJ2-5; CDR3: ASSHLLGGLAGGLQETQY
V: TRBV29-1; J: TRBJ2-5; CDR3: SVEDLLQVWKIQY
V: TRBV28; J: TRBJ1-6; CDR3: VGSWSGANSPLH
V: TRBV29-1; J: TRBJ2-7; CDR3: SLEVCGSVYEQY
V: TRBV5-6; J: TRBJ2-7; CDR3: ASSLWGRFYKQY
V: TRBV28; J: TRBJ2-5; CDR3: ASTYGGTQY
V: TRBV5-1; J: TRBJ1-5; CDR3: ASSLGASNSNQPQH
V: TRBV20-1; J: TRBJ2-1; CDR3: STGGAANEQF
V: TRBV6-2/TRBV6-3; J: TRBJ2-1; CDR3: ASTLPSGSSYNEQF